The 9 T cell receptor beta chains in this list originate from one sample, sequenced in a study of B cell selection in AIRE deficiency. The protocol was immunoSEQ multiplex PCR, while the TCRdb copy is restricted to in-frame clones and leaves out a portion. The table lists about 18,000 clones, 85% to 95% of them singletons. The regulatory T cell sort gate was CD4+CD25hiCD127low/negative. What was sequenced was CD4+CD25+ Tregs sorted from PBMCs. The source is a human donor in good health.

The chain employs TRBV28 and TRBJ2-7; weak D call: TRBD2 (5 bases). In germline, CDR1 is MDHEN, CDR2 SYDVKM. The germline V and J ends were trimmed by 8 bases and 2 bases, with 10 bases remaining between them. This CDR3 is built from 12 residues. In DNA form, the CDR3 reads TGTGCCAGCTGCGCGGGCCCCTACGAGCAGTACTTC. Its protein product is CASCAGPYEQYF.

This chain joins TRBV6-6 and TRBJ1-3; D is ambiguous. CDR3 length equals 15 residues. V was shortened by 0 bases and J by 4 bases, with 10 bases between the two germline ends. The V gene's germline CDR1 is MNHNY and CDR2 SVGAGI (reference sequence). CDR3 sequence (DNA): TGTGCCAGCAGTTACTCGGCATCCTCCGGAAACACCATATATTTT. Translation gives CASSYSASSGNTIYF.

The gene calls are TRBV10-3 and TRBJ2-5; the match to TRBD2 covers 14 bases. Germline V gives CDR1 ENHRY, CDR2 SYGVKD. This CDR3 spans 16 amino acids. V shed 3 bases and J 3 bases; nucleotides not matched to a gene: 3. The CDR3 DNA is TGTGCCATCAGTGATGGGACTAGCGGGAGAGAAGAGACCCAGTACTTC. Its translation is CAISDGTSGREETQYF.

V usage is TRBV6-1 and J usage is TRBJ2-2; no definite D call. Per the germline V gene, CDR1 is MNHNS and CDR2 is SASEGT. CDR3 length equals 13 residues. Between the trimmed V and J ends, which lost 7 bases and 4 bases, there was a span of 10 bases. The CDR3: CASNNWGTGELFF. In nucleotides, the CDR3 is TGTGCCAGCAATAACTGGGGCACCGGGGAGCTGTTTTTT.

J is TRBJ2-3 and V is TRBV5-1, with TRBD2 as a possible D gene (6 bases). Germline V gene sequence: CDR1 SGHRS, CDR2 YFSETQ. The CDR3 consists of 13 residues. Trimming left V 6 bases short and J 5 bases short, with 13 bases between. CDR3 loop: CASNRDSGDTQYF. Here the CDR3 DNA reads TGCGCCAGCAATCGGGACTCAGGAGATACGCAGTATTTT.

The chain links TRBV15 to TRBJ1-5; no definite D call. Germline CDR1 reads LNHNV; CDR2 reads YYDKDF (reference sequence). Trimming cost V 2 bases and J 3 bases, with 14 bases left between them. This CDR3 has 16 residues. This CDR3 is CATSRPSVRSNQPQHF. CDR3 sequence (DNA): TGTGCCACCAGCAGACCCTCGGTCAGGTCCAATCAGCCCCAGCATTTT. The full variable domain, rest sourced from reference TRBV15 and TRBJ1-5, is DAMVIQNPRYQVTQFGKPVTLSCSQTLNHNVMYWYQQKSSQAPKLLFHYYDKDFNNEADTPDNFQSRRPNTSFCFLDIRSPGLGDTAMYLCATSRPSVRSNQPQHFGDGTRLSIL.

This clone has a handful of counts. V and J are TRBV27 and TRBJ1-5, with D maybe TRBD1 (6 bases). The germline CDR1 and CDR2 sequences are MNHEY and SMNVEV (reference sequence). V dropped 4 bases and J dropped 5 bases, with 12 bases sitting between them. This CDR3 comprises 14 residues. The CDR3 is CASSSGTRYQPQHF. The CDR3 DNA follows: TGTGCCAGCAGTTCCGGGACACGGTATCAGCCCCAGCATTTT.

The V call is TRBV11-2, the J call TRBJ2-3; D call uncertain. The V end lost 10 bases, the J end lost 0 bases, and 11 bases lay between the germline ends. Germline V gene data show CDR1 as SGHAT and CDR2 as FQNNGV. The CDR3 totals 13 residues. Here the CDR3 DNA reads TGTGCCACGCACCCCACTAGCACAGATACGCAGTATTTT. It translates to CATHPTSTDTQYF.

There are a few counts of this clone. This chain uses TRBV7-3 with TRBJ2-1, with TRBD2 identical over 15 bases. V lost 1 base and J lost 5; bases outside the gene matches: 9. This CDR3 has 19 amino acids. The germline gives CDR1 SGHTA, CDR2 FQGTGA. CDR3 loop: CASSLKGGLAGGGDNEQFF. The CDR3 DNA reads as TGTGCCAGCAGCTTAAAGGGGGGACTAGCGGGAGGTGGGGACAATGAGCAGTTCTTC.